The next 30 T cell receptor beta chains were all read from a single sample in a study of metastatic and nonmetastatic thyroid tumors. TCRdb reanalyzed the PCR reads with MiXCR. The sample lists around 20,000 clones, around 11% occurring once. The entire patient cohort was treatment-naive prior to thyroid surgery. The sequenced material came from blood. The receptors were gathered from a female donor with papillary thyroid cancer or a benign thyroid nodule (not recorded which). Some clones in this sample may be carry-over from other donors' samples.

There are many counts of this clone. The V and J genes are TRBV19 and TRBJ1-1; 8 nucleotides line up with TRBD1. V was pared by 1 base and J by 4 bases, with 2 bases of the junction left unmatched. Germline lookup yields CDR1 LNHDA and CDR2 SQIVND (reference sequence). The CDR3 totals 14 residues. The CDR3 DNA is TGTGCCAGTAGTATAGCAGGGGGCTTCACTGAAGCTTTCTTT. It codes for CASSIAGGFTEAFF.

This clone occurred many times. The CDR3 DNA follows: TGCGCCAGCAGCCAAGAAGGGACCTACAATGAGCAGTTCTTC. Translating it yields CASSQEGTYNEQFF. The chain is built from TRBV4-3 and TRBJ2-1; D gene unclear. Germline lookup yields CDR1 LGHNA and CDR2 YSLEER. Trimming pared 0 bases from V and 2 bases from J, leaving 5 bases between. CDR3 size: 14 residues.

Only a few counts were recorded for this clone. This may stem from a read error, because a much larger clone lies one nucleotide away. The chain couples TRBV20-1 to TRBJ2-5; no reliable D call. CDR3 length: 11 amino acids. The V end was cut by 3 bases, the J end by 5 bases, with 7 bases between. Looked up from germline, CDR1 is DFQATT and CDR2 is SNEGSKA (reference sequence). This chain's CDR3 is CSARAMETQYF. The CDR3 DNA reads TGCAGTGCTAGGGCCATGGAGACCCAGTACTTC.

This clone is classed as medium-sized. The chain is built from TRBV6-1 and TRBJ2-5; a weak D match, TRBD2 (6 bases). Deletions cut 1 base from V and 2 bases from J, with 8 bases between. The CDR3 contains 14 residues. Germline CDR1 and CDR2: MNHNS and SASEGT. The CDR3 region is CASSEGRDQETQYF. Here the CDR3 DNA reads TGTGCCAGCAGTGAAGGGAGGGATCAAGAGACCCAGTACTTC.

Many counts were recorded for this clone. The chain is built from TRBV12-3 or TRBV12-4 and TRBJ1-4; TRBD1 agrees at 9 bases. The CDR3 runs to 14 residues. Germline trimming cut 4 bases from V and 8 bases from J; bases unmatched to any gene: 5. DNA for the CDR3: TGTGCCAGCAGTTCATACAGGGGGCAAGAAAAACTGTTTTTT. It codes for CASSSYRGQEKLFF.

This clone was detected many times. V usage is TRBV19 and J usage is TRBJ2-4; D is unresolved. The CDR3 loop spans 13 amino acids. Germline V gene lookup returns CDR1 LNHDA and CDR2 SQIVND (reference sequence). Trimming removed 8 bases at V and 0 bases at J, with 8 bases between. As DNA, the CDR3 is TGTGCCAGTCAGGAAGTAGCCAAAAACATTCAGTACTTC. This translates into CASQEVAKNIQYF.

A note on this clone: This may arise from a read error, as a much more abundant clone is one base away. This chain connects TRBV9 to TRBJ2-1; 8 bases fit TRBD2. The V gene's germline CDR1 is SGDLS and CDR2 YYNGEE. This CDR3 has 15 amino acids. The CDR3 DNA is TGTGCCAGCAGCGTCGCTAGCGGGCACTACAATGAGCAGCTCTTC. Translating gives CASSVASGHYNEQLF.

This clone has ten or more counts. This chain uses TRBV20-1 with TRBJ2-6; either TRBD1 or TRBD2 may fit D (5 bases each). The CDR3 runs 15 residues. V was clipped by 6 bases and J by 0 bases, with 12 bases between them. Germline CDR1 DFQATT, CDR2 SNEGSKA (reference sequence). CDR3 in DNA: TGCAGTGCCCAGGTGGGGGTCTCTGGGGCCAACGTCCTGACTTTC. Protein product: CSAQVGVSGANVLTF.

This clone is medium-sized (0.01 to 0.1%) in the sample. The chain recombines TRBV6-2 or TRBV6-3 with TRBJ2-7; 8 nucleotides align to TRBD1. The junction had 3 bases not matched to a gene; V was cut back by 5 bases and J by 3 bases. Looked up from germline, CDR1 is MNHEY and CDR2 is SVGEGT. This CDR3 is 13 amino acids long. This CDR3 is CASSRDRGYEQYF. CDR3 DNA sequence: TGTGCCAGCAGTCGAGACAGGGGCTACGAGCAGTACTTC.

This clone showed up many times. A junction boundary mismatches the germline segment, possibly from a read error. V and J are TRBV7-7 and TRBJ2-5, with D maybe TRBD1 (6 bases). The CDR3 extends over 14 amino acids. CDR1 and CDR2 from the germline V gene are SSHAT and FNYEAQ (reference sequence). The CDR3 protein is CASSRQVTGETQYF. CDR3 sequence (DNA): TGTGCTAGCAGCCGACAGGTGACCGGGGAGACCCAGTACTTC.

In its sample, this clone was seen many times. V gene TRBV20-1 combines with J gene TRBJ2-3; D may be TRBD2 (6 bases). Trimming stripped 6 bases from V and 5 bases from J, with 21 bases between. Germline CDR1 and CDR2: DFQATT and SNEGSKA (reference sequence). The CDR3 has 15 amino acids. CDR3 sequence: CSADGAEWGVDTQYF. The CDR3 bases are TGCAGTGCAGACGGGGCGGAGTGGGGGGTAGATACGCAGTATTTT.

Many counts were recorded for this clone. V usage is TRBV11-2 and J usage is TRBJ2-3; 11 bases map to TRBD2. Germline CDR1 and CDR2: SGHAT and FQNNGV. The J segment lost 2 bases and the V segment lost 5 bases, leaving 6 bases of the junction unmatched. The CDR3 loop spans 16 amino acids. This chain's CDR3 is CASSRTSGLYTDTQYF. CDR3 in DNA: TGTGCCAGCAGCCGGACTAGCGGGCTTTACACAGATACGCAGTATTTT.

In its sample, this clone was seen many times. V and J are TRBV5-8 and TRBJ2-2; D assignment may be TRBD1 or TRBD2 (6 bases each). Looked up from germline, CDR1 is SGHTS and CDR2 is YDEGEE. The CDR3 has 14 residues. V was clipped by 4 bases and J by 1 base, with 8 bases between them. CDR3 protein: CASSAGQNTGELFF. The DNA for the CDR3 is TGTGCCAGCAGCGCGGGACAGAACACCGGGGAGCTGTTTTTT.

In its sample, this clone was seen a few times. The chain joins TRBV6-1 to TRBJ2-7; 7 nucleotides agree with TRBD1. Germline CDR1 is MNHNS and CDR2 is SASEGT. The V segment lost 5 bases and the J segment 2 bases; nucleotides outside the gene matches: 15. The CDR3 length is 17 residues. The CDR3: CASSSASNRGRPYEQYF. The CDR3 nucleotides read TGTGCCAGCAGTTCCGCCTCCAACAGGGGCCGACCCTACGAGCAGTACTTC.

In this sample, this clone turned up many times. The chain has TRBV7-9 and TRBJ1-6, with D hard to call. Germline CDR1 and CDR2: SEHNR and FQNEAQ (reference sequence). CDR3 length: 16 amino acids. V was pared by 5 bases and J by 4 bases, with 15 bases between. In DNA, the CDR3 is TGTGCCAGCAGCCCTCAATCTGGGTCTTATAATTCACCCCTCCACTTT. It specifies CASSPQSGSYNSPLHF.

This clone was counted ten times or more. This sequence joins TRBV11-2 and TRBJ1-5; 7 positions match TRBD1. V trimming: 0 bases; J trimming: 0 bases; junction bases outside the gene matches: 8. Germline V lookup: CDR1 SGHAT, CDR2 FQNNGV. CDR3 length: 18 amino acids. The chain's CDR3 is CASSLDTTGPPSNQPQHF. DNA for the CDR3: TGTGCCAGCAGCTTAGATACGACAGGGCCGCCTAGCAATCAGCCCCAGCATTTT.

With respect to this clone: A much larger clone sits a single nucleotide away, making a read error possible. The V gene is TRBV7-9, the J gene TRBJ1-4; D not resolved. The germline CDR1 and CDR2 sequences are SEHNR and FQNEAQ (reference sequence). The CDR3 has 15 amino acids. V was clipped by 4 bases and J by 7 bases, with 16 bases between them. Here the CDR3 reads CASSSGVTRLEKLFF. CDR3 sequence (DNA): TGTGCCAGCAGCTCCGGGGTGACGCGCCTTGAAAAACTGTTTTTT. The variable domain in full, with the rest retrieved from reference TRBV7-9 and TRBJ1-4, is DTGVSQNPRHKITKRGQNVTFRCDPISEHNRLYWYRQTLGQGPEFLTYFQNEAQLEKSRLLSDRFSAERPKGSFSTLEIQRTEQGDSAMYLCASSSGVTRLEKLFFGSGTQLSVL.

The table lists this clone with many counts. CDR3 nucleotide sequence: TGTGCCAGCAGCGGGACAGGGGGCCGTACAGATACGCAGTATTTT. Residues: CASSGTGGRTDTQYF. The chain combines TRBV7-9 with TRBJ2-3, with 12 bases matching TRBD1. J gave up 3 bases and V 5 bases, and 3 bases lay outside the gene matches. CDR1 and CDR2 from the germline V gene are SEHNR and FQNEAQ (reference sequence). The CDR3 is 15 amino acids.

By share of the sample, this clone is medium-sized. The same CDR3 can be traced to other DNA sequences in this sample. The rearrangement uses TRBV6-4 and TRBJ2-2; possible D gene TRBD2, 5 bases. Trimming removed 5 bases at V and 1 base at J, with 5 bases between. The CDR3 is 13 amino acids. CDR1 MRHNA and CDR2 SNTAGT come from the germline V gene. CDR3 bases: TGTGCCAGCAGTAGCGGGAACACCGGGGAGCTGTTTTTT. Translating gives CASSSGNTGELFF.

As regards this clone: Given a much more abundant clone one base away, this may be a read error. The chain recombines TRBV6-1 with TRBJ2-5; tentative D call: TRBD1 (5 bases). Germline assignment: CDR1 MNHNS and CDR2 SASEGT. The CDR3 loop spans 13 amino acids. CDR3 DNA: TGTGCCAGCAGAGGCGACAGTCAAGAGACCCATTACTTC. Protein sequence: CASRGDSQETHYF.

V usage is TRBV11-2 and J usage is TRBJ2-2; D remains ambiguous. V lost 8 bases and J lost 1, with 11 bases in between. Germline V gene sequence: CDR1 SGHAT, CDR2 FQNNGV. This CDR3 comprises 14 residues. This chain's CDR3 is CASSYGRNTGELFF. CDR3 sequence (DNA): TGTGCCAGCTCGTACGGACGGAACACCGGGGAGCTGTTTTTT.

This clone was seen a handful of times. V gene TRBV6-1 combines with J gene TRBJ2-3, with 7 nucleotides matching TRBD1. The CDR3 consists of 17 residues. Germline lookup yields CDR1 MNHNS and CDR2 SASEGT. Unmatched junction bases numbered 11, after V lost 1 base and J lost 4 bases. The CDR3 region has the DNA TGTGCCAGCAGTGAAGAGGTAAAGGGGGCGCGATCAGATACGCAGTATTTT. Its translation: CASSEEVKGARSDTQYF.

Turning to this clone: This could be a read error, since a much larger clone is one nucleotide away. The CDR3 reads CASSQCPTSGRTYNEQFF. The CDR3 region has the DNA TGTGCCAGCAGCCAATGCCCGACTAGCGGGAGAACCTACAATGAGCAGTTCTTC. V is TRBV3-1 and J is TRBJ2-1; 12 bases match TRBD2. Per the germline V gene, CDR1 is LGHDT and CDR2 is YNNKEL (reference sequence). V was clipped by 2 bases and J by 2 bases; unmatched bases: 7. The CDR3 contains 18 residues.

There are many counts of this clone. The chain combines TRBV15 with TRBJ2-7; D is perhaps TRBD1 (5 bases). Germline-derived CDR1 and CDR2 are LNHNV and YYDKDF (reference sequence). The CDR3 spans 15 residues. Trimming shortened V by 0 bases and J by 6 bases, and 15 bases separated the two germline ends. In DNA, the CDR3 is TGTGCCACCAGCAGAGAGACCCTAGGGGAACGCGAGCAGTACTTC. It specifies CATSRETLGEREQYF.

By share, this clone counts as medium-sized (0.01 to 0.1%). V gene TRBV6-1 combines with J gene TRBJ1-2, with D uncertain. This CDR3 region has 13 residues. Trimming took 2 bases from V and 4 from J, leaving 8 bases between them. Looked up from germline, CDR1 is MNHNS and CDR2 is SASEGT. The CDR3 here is CASSELGSYGYTF. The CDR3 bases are TGTGCCAGCAGTGAATTGGGAAGCTATGGCTACACCTTC.

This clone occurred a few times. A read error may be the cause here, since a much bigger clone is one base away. The CDR3 sequence: CASSLWGDPSSYNEQFF. CDR3 sequence (DNA): TGTGCCAGCAGCTTATGGGGGGACCCCTCCTCTTACAATGAGCAGTTCTTC. The V and J genes are TRBV11-2 and TRBJ2-1; tentative D call: TRBD2 (6 bases). V was trimmed by 2 bases and J by 4 bases, leaving 18 bases between them. The length of the CDR3 is 17 residues. The germline gives CDR1 SGHAT, CDR2 FQNNGV. Variable domain in full (rest from reference TRBV11-2 and TRBJ2-1): EAGVAQSPRYKIIEKRQSVAFWCNPISGHATLYWYQQILGQGPKLLIQFQNNGVVDDSQLPKDRFSAERLKGVDSTLKIQPAKLEDSAVYLCASSLWGDPSSYNEQFFGPGTRLTVL.

CDR3 protein: CASRGGESYNEQFF. CDR3 in DNA: TGTGCCAGCAGAGGAGGGGAGAGTTACAATGAGCAGTTCTTC. This rearrangement joins TRBV12-3 or TRBV12-4 to TRBJ2-1, with D perhaps matching TRBD2 (6 bases). CDR3 length: 14 amino acids. V lost 6 bases and J 4 bases, leaving 13 bases between the germline ends.

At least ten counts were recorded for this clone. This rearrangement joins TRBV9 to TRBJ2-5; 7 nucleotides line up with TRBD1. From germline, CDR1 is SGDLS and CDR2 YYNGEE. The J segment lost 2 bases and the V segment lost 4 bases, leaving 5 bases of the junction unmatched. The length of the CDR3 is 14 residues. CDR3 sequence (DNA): TGTGCCAGCAGCAAGACAGGGATACAAGAGACCCAGTACTTC. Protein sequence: CASSKTGIQETQYF.

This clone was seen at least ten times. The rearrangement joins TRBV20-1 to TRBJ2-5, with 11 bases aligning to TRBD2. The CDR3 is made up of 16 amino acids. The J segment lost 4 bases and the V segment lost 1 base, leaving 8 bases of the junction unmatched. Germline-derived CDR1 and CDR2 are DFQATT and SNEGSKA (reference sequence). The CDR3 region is CSARANLAGGGETQYF. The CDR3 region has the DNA TGCAGTGCTAGAGCGAATCTAGCGGGAGGCGGAGAGACCCAGTACTTC.

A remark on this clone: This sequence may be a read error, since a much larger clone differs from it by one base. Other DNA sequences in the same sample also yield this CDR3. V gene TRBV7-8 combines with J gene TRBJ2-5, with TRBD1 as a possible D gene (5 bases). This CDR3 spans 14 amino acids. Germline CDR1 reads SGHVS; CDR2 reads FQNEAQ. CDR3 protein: CASSQADSQETQYF. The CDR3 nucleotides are TGTGCCAGCAGCCAAGCTGACAGCCAAGAGACACAGTACTTC.